These 12 T cell receptor beta chains were sequenced from one sample in a study of T-cell reconstitution after alpha-beta-depleted transplantation in children. A TCRbeta library incorporating unique molecular identifiers was prepared. TCRdb called the PCR reads again in MiXCR, with one record for every CDR3 protein. This sample has approximately 130,000 distinct CDR3 sequences, with 8.5% to 10% found just once. The input for sequencing was PBMCs, mostly from graft donor cells, taken 180 days after TCRalphabeta/CD19-depleted stem cell transplant. The receptors were sampled from a girl less than two years old who had a stem cell transplant for combined immunodeficiency, so the T cells may come from the graft donor.

In its sample, this clonotype was seen a few times. This sequence joins TRBV4-1 and TRBJ1-6, with a tentative D call TRBD1 (5 bases). Germline CDR1 reads MGHRA; CDR2 reads YSYEKL. The CDR3 sequence is 16 residues long. With 2 bases removed from V and 9 bases from J, the gap between germline ends came to 17 bases. The CDR3 DNA follows: TGCGCCAGCAGCCAAAAGGGGCCCGGACTGGGTTCACCCCTCCACTTT. This gives the protein CASSQKGPGLGSPLHF.

The rearrangement links TRBV5-1 to TRBJ2-3; D is perhaps TRBD2 (5 bases). Per the germline V gene, CDR1 is SGHRS and CDR2 is YFSETQ. There are 17 residues in the CDR3. V was shortened by 3 bases and J by 6 bases, with 23 bases between the two germline ends. CDR3 loop: CASSWMGLRAQTDTQYF. CDR3 sequence (DNA): TGCGCCAGCAGCTGGATGGGCCTGAGGGCCCAGACGGATACGCAGTATTTT. Full variable domain (outside the CDR3, taken from reference TRBV5-1 and TRBJ2-3): KAGVTQTPRYLIKTRGQQVTLSCSPISGHRSVSWYQQTPGQGLQFLFEYFSETQRNKGNFPGRFSGRQFSNSRSEMNVSTLELGDSALYLCASSWMGLRAQTDTQYFGPGTRLTVL.

This chain links TRBV11-3 with TRBJ2-2, with 12 bases matching TRBD2. The J segment lost 4 bases and the V segment lost 3 bases, leaving 18 bases of the junction unmatched. The length of the CDR3 is 21 residues. Germline CDR1 and CDR2: SGHNT and YENEEA. The CDR3 coding sequence is TGTGCCAGCAGCTTCTCCCCTAACGTTCCTAGCGGGGGGGCCAGCACCGGGGAGCTGTTTTTT. Translating gives CASSFSPNVPSGGASTGELFF.

The chain joins TRBV20-1 to TRBJ2-7; 9 nucleotides agree with TRBD2. This CDR3 has 16 amino acids. V dropped 6 bases and J dropped 5; count of bases not matched to a gene: 17. The germline gives CDR1 DFQATT, CDR2 SNEGSKA (reference sequence). CDR3 in DNA: TGCAGTGCCACCAACCCCCAGGGACTAGCAGGCCACGAGCAGTACTTC. This codes for CSATNPQGLAGHEQYF.

This chain joins TRBV7-2 and TRBJ2-5; TRBD2 might be the D (6 bases). The germline V gene encodes CDR1 SGHTA and CDR2 FQGNSA. Trimming pared 2 bases from V and 5 bases from J, leaving 12 bases between. The CDR3 loop spans 14 amino acids. CDR3 sequence reads: CASSLTGVGETQYF. Here the CDR3 DNA reads TGTGCCAGCAGCTTAACGGGAGTAGGGGAGACCCAGTACTTC.

This clonotype occurred a few times. The rearrangement uses TRBV28 and TRBJ2-1; D gene unclear. Trimming stripped 0 bases from V and 10 bases from J, with 13 bases between. CDR3 length: 14 amino acids. The germline CDR1 and CDR2 sequences are MDHEN and SYDVKM. CDR3 nucleotide sequence: TGTGCCAGCAGTTTATGGATTCCGAAGGAGGAGCAGTTCTTC. Protein product: CASSLWIPKEEQFF.

The CDR3 spells CASSPSPQGTDTQYF. DNA of the CDR3: TGTGCCAGCTCACCTTCCCCTCAAGGGACAGATACGCAGTATTTT. This chain links TRBV18 with TRBJ2-3; D gene unclear. Trimming removed 3 bases from V and 3 bases from J, with 13 bases in between. This CDR3 has 15 residues. Germline V gives CDR1 KGHSH, CDR2 LQKENI.

The gene calls are TRBV5-1 and TRBJ2-6; D gene unclear. V lost 0 bases and J lost 3, with 10 bases in between. The CDR3 spans 16 residues. Germline V gene lookup returns CDR1 SGHRS and CDR2 YFSETQ. The CDR3, as DNA: TGCGCCAGCAGCTTGGTTATGGCCGGTGGGGCCAACGTCCTGACTTTC. Translated: CASSLVMAGGANVLTF.

This clonotype was found many times. The chain joins TRBV5-1 to TRBJ2-3; the D is unclear. This CDR3 has 16 amino acids. V shed 3 bases and J shed 4 bases, with 18 bases lying between them. Germline CDR1 is SGHRS and CDR2 is YFSETQ. CDR3 DNA: TGCGCCAGCAGCTCAGCATGGGATCCCTTCCCAGATACGCAGTATTTT. It yields the protein CASSSAWDPFPDTQYF.

There are a few counts of this clonotype. The chain carries TRBV18 and TRBJ2-3; no reliable D call. Germline V gene data show CDR1 as KGHSH and CDR2 as LQKENI. Trimming left V 6 bases short and J 3 bases short, with 19 bases between. The CDR3 has 16 residues. The CDR3 DNA reads as TGTGCCAGCTCGTTCACCAGTGGGATCGGGACAGATACGCAGTATTTT. This gives the protein CASSFTSGIGTDTQYF.

The table lists this clonotype with a count of one. The chain has TRBV20-1 and TRBJ2-1, with TRBD1 matching over 12 bases. V lost 2 bases to trimming and J lost 9 bases; unmatched junction nucleotides: 8. This CDR3 comprises 15 residues. Germline CDR1 reads DFQATT; CDR2 reads SNEGSKA (reference sequence). The CDR3: CSARSGTGGAGEQFF. The CDR3 DNA sequence: TGCAGTGCTAGATCGGGGACAGGGGGCGCAGGTGAGCAGTTCTTC.

The CDR3 bases are TGTGCCAGCAGTCGGCATAGCAATCAGCCCCAGCATTTT. It codes for CASSRHSNQPQHF. V and J are TRBV12-3 or TRBV12-4 and TRBJ1-5; no reliable D call. V was cut by 5 bases and J by 0 bases, with 5 bases left in between. This CDR3 comprises 13 residues.